This note documents a single T cell receptor beta chain sequence. Antigen unknown. The data were produced by immunoSEQ multiplex PCR, yet TCRdb's version contains in-frame clones alone and is incomplete. The table records fewer than 130,000 clones, 92% of them present only once. This sample is part of a study of T cell responses to AZD1222 COVID-19 vaccine. Study details: Second doses were pooled across both intervals (about 4 or about 12 weeks).

From germline, CDR1 is MNHEY and CDR2 SVGEGT. The CDR3 covers 15 residues. With 6 bases removed from V and 0 bases from J, the gap between germline ends came to 12 bases. Study findings and constraints: Per reports, nearly half of all spike-specific TCRs target regions that are unmutated in variants. Recipients of two AZD1222 doses showed rising Spike-specific TCR breadth and depth. Possibly, clonal diversity was underestimated; donors were largely white British and included more females.

This sample comprised peripheral blood, obtained on day 0 of AZD1222 vaccination. The receptor was isolated from an adult in good health. The chain carries TRBV6-2 or TRBV6-3 and TRBJ1-5, with D tentatively TRBD1 (6 bases). The CDR3 loop reads CASSPWTVSNQPQHF. DNA for the CDR3: TGTGCCAGCAGCCCGTGGACAGTTAGCAATCAGCCCCAGCATTTT.